This T cell receptor (beta chain) was recorded in a study of shared clonotypes between healthy human individuals. V gave up 1 base and J gave up 2 bases, with 15 bases separating them. Per the germline V gene, CDR1 is LGHNA and CDR2 is YNFKEQ. The CDR3 totals 16 residues. The repertoire was sequenced with immunoSEQ multiplex PCR; TCRdb's copy has only in-frame clones and lacks some. The sample shows some 2,500,000 clones, around 93% of them seen only once. Sequencing was carried out using naive CD4+ T cells from PBMCs. Regarding subset: CD45RA+ positively selected. This sequence was found in a man younger than 35 in good health. Some clones in this sample may be carry-over from other donors' samples. The V and J genes are TRBV4-2 and TRBJ2-7, with D perhaps assigned TRBD1 or TRBD2 (5 bases each). CDR3 protein: CASSQAGASPPYEQYF. The CDR3 DNA sequence: TGTGCCAGCAGCCAAGCCGGGGCCAGTCCCCCCTACGAGCAGTACTTC.